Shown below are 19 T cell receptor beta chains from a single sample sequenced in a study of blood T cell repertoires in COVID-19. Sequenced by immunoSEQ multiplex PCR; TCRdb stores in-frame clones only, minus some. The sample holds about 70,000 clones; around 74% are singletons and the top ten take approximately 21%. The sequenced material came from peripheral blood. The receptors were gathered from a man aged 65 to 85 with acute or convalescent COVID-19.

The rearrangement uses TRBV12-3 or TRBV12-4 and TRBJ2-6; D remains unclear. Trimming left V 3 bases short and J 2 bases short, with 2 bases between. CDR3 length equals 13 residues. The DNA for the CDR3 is TGTGCCAGCAGTTTTACTGGGGCCAACGTCCTGACTTTC. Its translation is CASSFTGANVLTF.

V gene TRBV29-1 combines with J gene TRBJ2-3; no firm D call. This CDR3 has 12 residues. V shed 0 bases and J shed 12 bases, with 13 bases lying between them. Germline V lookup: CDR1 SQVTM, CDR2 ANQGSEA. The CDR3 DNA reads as TGCAGCGTTGAAGAATCAGGCCCCAACCAGTATTTT. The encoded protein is CSVEESGPNQYF.

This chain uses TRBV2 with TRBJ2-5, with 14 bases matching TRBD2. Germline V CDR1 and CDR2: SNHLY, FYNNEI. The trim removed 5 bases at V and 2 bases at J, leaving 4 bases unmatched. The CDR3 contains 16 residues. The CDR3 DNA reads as TGTGCCAGCAGTAAGGGACTAGCGGGGGCACAAGAGACCCAGTACTTC. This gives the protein CASSKGLAGAQETQYF.

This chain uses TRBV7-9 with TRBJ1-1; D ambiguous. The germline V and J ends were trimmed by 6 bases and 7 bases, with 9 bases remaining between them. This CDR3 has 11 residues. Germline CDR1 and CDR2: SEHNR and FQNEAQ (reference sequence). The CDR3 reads CASSFSGEAFF. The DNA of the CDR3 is TGTGCCAGCAGTTTCAGTGGTGAAGCTTTCTTT.

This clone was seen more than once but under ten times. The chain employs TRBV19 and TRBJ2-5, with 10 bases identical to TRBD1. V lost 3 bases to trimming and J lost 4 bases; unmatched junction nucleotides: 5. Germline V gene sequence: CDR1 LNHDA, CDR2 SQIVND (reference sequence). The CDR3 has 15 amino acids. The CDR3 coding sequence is TGTGCCAGTAGTATTGGGGACAGGGGATTAGAGACCCAGTACTTC. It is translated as CASSIGDRGLETQYF. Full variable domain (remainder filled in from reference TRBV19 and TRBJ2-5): DGGITQSPKYLFRKEGQNVTLSCEQNLNHDAMYWYRQDPGQGLRLIYYSQIVNDFQKGDIAEGYSVSREKKESFPLTVTSAQKNPTAFYLCASSIGDRGLETQYFGPGTRLLVL.

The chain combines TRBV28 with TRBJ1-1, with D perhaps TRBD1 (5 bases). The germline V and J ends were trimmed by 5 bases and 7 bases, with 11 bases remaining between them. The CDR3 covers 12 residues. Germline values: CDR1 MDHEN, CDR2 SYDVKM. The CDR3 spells CASSPGWSEAFF. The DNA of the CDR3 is TGTGCCAGCAGTCCAGGGTGGAGTGAAGCTTTCTTT.

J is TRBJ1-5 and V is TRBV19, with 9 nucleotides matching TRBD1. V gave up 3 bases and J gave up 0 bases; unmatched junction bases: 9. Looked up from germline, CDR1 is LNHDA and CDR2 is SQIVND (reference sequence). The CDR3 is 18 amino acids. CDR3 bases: TGTGCCAGTAGTATTTTAGGGGGACAGGGATATAGCAATCAGCCCCAGCATTTT. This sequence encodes CASSILGGQGYSNQPQHF.

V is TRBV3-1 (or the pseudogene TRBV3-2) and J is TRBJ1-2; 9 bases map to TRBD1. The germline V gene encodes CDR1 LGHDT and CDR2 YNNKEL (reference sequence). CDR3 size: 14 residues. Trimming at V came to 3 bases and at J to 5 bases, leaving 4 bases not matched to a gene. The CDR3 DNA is TGTGCCAGCAGCCATCTGGGACAGGGTTATGGCTACACCTTC. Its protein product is CASSHLGQGYGYTF.

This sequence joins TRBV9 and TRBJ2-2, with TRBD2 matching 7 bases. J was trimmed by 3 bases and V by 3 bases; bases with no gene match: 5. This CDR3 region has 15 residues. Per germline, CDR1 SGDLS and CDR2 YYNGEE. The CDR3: CASSEAGAYTGELFF. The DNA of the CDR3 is TGTGCCAGCAGCGAGGCGGGAGCCTACACCGGGGAGCTGTTTTTT.

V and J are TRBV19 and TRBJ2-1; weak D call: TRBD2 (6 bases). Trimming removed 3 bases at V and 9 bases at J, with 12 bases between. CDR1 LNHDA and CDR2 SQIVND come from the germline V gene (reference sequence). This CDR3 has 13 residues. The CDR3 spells CASSIVEGGEQFF. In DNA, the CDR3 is TGTGCCAGTAGTATCGTGGAGGGCGGTGAGCAGTTCTTC. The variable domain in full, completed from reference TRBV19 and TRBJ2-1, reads DGGITQSPKYLFRKEGQNVTLSCEQNLNHDAMYWYRQDPGQGLRLIYYSQIVNDFQKGDIAEGYSVSREKKESFPLTVTSAQKNPTAFYLCASSIVEGGEQFFGPGTRLTVL.

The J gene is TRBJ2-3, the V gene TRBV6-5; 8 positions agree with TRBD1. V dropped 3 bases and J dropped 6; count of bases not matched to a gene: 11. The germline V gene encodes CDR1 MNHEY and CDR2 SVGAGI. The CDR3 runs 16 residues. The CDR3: CASSYNIGTGRDTQYF. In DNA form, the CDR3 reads TGTGCCAGCAGTTATAATATCGGGACAGGAAGGGATACGCAGTATTTT.

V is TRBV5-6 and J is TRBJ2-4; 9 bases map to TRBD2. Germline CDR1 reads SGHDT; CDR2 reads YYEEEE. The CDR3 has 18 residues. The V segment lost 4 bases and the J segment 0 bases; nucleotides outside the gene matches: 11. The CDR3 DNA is TGTGCCAGCAGCCGTAAAGGGCTAGCGGGATTAGCCAAAAACATTCAGTACTTC. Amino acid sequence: CASSRKGLAGLAKNIQYF.

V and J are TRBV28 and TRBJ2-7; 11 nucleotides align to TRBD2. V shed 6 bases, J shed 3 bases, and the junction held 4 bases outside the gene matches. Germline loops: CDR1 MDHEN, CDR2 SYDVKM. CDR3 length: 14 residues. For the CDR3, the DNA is TGTGCCAGCAGCACTAGCGGGAGAATCTACGAGCAGTACTTC. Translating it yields CASSTSGRIYEQYF.

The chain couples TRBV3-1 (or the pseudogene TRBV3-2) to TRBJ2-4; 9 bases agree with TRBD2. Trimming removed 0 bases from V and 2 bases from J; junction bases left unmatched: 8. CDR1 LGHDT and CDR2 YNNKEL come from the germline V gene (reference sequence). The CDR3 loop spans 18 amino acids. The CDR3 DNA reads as TGTGCCAGCAGCCAAGAGTCCGTTAGCGGGAGAACCAAAAACATTCAGTACTTC. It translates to CASSQESVSGRTKNIQYF.

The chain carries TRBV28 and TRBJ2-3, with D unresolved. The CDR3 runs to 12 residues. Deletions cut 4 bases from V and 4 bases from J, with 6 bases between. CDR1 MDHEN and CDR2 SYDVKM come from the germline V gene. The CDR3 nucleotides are TGTGCCAGCAGTTCACCGGCAGATACGCAGTATTTT. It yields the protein CASSSPADTQYF.

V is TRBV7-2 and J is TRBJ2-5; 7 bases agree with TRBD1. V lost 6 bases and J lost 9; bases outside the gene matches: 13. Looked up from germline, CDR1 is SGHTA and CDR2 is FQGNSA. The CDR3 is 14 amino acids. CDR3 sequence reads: CASRLRDSGRAQYF. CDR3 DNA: TGTGCCAGCAGGCTCCGGGACAGCGGTCGGGCCCAGTACTTC.

CDR3 region: CASSPSQGLSSGNTIYF. DNA of the CDR3: TGTGCCAGCTCACCATCACAGGGGCTTTCCTCTGGAAACACCATATATTTT. This rearrangement joins TRBV18 to TRBJ1-3; 7 bases are shared with TRBD1. The V and J ends lost 2 bases and 0 bases, in that order; junction bases with no gene match: 7. The CDR3 spans 17 residues. Germline-derived CDR1 and CDR2 are KGHSH and LQKENI.

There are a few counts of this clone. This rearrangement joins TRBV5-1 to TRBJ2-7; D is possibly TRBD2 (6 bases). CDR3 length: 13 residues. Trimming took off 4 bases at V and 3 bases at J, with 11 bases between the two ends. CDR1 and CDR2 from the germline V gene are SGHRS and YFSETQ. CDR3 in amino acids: CASSLETSYEQYF. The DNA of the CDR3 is TGCGCCAGCAGCCTGGAGACTAGCTACGAGCAGTACTTC.

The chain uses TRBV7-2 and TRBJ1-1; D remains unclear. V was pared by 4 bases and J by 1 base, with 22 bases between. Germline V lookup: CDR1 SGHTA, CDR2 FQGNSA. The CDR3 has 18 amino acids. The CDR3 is CASSSSAPGVGKNTEAFF. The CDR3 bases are TGTGCCAGCAGCTCTAGCGCCCCCGGCGTGGGAAAGAACACTGAAGCTTTCTTT.